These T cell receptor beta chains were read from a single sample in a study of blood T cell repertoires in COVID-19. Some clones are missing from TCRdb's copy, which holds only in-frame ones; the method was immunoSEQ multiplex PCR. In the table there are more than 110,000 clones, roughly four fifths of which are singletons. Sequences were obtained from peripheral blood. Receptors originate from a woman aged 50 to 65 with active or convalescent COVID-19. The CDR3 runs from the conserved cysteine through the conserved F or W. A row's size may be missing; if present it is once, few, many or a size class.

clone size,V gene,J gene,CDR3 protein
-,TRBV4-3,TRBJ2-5,CASSPRRGFGETQYF
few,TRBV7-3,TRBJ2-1,CASSLGGLAGTVNEQFF
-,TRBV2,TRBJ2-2,CASSAQGYTGELFF
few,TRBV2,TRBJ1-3,CASRADSSGNTIYF
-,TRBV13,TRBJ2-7,CASSSGRSPSTYEQYF
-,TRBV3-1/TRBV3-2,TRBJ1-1,CASSLKSEAFF
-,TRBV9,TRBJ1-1,CASSVGTGDRRNTEAFF
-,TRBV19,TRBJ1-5,CASRYGAYSNQPQHF
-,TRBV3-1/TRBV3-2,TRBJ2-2,CASSPWGHRGAGELFF
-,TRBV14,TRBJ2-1,CASSQLAVAVTDEQFF
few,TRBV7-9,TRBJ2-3,CASSLGASGARTDTQYF
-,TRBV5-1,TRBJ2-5,CASRSGTSGGSEETQYF
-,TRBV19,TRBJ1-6,CASSIVPGVSPLHF
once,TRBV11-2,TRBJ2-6,CASSRSPGGTGANVLTF
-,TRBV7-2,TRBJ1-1,CASSLESGGTEAFF
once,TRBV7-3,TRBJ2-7,CASSLNRGYEQYF
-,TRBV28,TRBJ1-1,CASSSAGTGNTEAFF
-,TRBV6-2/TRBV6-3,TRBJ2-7,CASSYGSPEQYF
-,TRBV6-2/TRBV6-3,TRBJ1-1,CASSYSPGLRRSTEAFF
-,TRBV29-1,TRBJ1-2,CSVGTGRDGYTF
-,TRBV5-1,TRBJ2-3,CASSSNSGADTQYF
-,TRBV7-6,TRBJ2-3,CASSLIGLAGAPGTDTQYF
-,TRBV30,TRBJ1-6,CAWSPGTGDSPLHF
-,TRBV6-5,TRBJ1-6,CASSPGQGTSPLHF
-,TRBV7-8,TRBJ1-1,CASSSPAGTGGRVAFF